This T cell receptor beta chain was identified during a study of blood T cells in healthy people across ages. Germline V gives CDR1 SEHNR, CDR2 FQNEAQ (reference sequence). The CDR3 is 15 residues long. V shed 5 bases and J 9 bases; nucleotides not matched to a gene: 12. The authors ran a second PCR of about 6 to 11 cycles using a sample-barcoded 5' primer and a J-beta primer mix. TCRdb redid the calling of the 5' RACE reads with MiXCR, one entry per CDR3 protein. The sample lists over 500,000 distinct CDR3 sequences; 52% were seen once. The receptor comes from an elderly woman in good health. The genes are TRBV7-9 and TRBJ2-1, with TRBD1 matching over 8 bases. Specimen: blood. The CDR3, as DNA: TGTGCCAGCAGCCCCCCTCGGACAGGGCTGGGTGAGCAGTTCTTC. Translated: CASSPPRTGLGEQFF.